Shown below are 7 T cell receptor beta chains from a single sample sequenced in a study of blood T cells in healthy people across ages. The second PCR ran roughly 6 to 12 cycles with a sample-barcoded 5' primer and J-beta primers. MiXCR was run by TCRdb on the 5' RACE reads, yielding one entry per CDR3 protein. The sample lists about 1.4 million distinct CDR3 sequences, approximately 59% seen once, with approximately 7% in the top ten. Sequences were obtained from blood. Receptor source: a man younger than 35 in good health.

The V and J genes are TRBV29-1 and TRBJ1-1; TRBD1 matches at 8 bases. Trimming cost V 6 bases and J 5 bases; bases outside gene matches: 8. The length of the CDR3 is 13 residues. Germline V gene data show CDR1 as SQVTM and CDR2 as ANQGSEA. The chain's CDR3 is CSVYGQGWTEAFF. In nucleotides, the CDR3 is TGCAGCGTCTACGGACAGGGATGGACTGAAGCTTTCTTT.

A few counts support this clonotype. The chain carries TRBV29-1 and TRBJ2-7; D remains ambiguous. The ends were cut back, 1 base at V and 5 bases at J, with 12 bases in the middle. CDR1 and CDR2 (germline): SQVTM, ANQGSEA. The CDR3 sequence is 13 residues long. In DNA, the CDR3 is TGCAGCGTTGAAGGTCGGCAGGTTGACGAGCAGTACTTC. As protein: CSVEGRQVDEQYF.

The chain has TRBV6-5 and TRBJ2-3, with 9 bases lining up with TRBD2. Germline V gives CDR1 MNHEY, CDR2 SVGAGI. Unmatched junction bases numbered 3, after V lost 3 bases and J lost 2 bases. This CDR3 has 15 residues. The CDR3 spells CASSYSGSLTDTQYF. Here the CDR3 DNA reads TGTGCCAGCAGTTATAGCGGGAGCCTCACAGATACGCAGTATTTT.

The gene calls are TRBV6-2 or TRBV6-3 and TRBJ1-1; TRBD1 agrees at 9 bases. Trimming at V came to 2 bases and at J to 4 bases, leaving 5 bases not matched to a gene. CDR3 length: 15 residues. CDR1 is MNHEY and CDR2 is SVGEGT in the germline V gene. The CDR3 nucleotides read TGTGCCAGCAGTTACGGCGGACAGGGGTTCACTGAAGCTTTCTTT. This codes for CASSYGGQGFTEAFF.

The chain employs TRBV20-1 and TRBJ2-1; tentatively, D is TRBD1 (5 bases). Trimming took 6 bases from V and 7 from J, leaving 16 bases between them. CDR1 and CDR2 (germline): DFQATT, SNEGSKA (reference sequence). The CDR3 covers 13 residues. The DNA for the CDR3 is TGCAGTGCCCCTGGGGCAGTGGCGAATGAGCAGTTCTTC. Its translation: CSAPGAVANEQFF.

The chain uses TRBV9 and TRBJ1-1, with a weak D call TRBD1 (5 bases). Trimming took off 3 bases at V and 7 bases at J, with 16 bases between the two ends. CDR1 and CDR2 (germline): SGDLS, YYNGEE. CDR3 length: 14 amino acids. CDR3 region: CASSGPRGVREAFF. As DNA, the CDR3 is TGTGCCAGCAGCGGCCCGAGGGGTGTCCGTGAAGCTTTCTTT.

The chain is built from TRBV5-1 and TRBJ2-3, with D unclear. CDR3 length: 16 residues. V lost 0 bases and J lost 4, with 15 bases in between. Germline lookup yields CDR1 SGHRS and CDR2 YFSETQ. The CDR3 loop reads CASSLEAVLTPDTQYF. CDR3 sequence (DNA): TGCGCCAGCAGCTTGGAAGCAGTTTTGACACCAGATACGCAGTATTTT.